The 20 T cell receptor beta chains below were found in one sample sequenced in a study of cytomegalovirus exposure and HLA in healthy donors. Some clones are missing from TCRdb's copy, which holds only in-frame ones; the method was immunoSEQ multiplex PCR. This sample has 200,000 to 250,000 clones; just over 85% occur once, and the top ten carry 2.9%. The sample consisted of PBMCs. These receptors came from a woman under 30 in good health and CMV-seronegative.

J is TRBJ1-2 and V is TRBV5-1; D is uncertain. CDR3 length equals 13 residues. Germline loops: CDR1 SGHRS, CDR2 YFSETQ. V was pared by 5 bases and J by 5 bases, with 13 bases between. The CDR3 nucleotides are TGCGCCAGCAGGATCGGCAGGCAGTATGGCTACACCTTC. Protein product: CASRIGRQYGYTF.

The rearrangement links TRBV28 to TRBJ1-2; D is possibly TRBD1 (5 bases). Trimming took off 7 bases at V and 4 bases at J, with 13 bases between the two ends. This CDR3 comprises 13 residues. Germline V gene sequence: CDR1 MDHEN, CDR2 SYDVKM. CDR3 loop: CASTRSGLYGYTF. CDR3 DNA sequence: TGTGCCAGCACTCGGTCAGGGCTCTATGGCTACACCTTC.

Regarding this clone: This may come from a read error, since a much larger clone is one base off. The rearrangement joins TRBV27 to TRBJ2-7; 11 bases align to TRBD1. Germline loops: CDR1 MNHEY, CDR2 SMNVEV (reference sequence). Trimming at V came to 4 bases and at J to 3 bases, leaving 2 bases not matched to a gene. This CDR3 region has 14 residues. CDR3 sequence: CASSSGTGGYEQYF. CDR3 DNA: TGTGCCAGCAGTTCCGGGACAGGGGGCTACGAGCAGTACTTC.

The table lists this clone with a count of one. The rearrangement uses TRBV4-2 and TRBJ1-1; possibly TRBD1 for D (5 bases). The germline CDR1 and CDR2 sequences are LGHNA and YNFKEQ. The CDR3 loop spans 14 amino acids. The germline V and J ends were trimmed by 0 bases and 8 bases, with 13 bases remaining between them. CDR3 sequence (DNA): TGTGCCAGCAGCCAAGAGTTTCTCGGGGGAGAAGCTTTCTTT. It translates to CASSQEFLGGEAFF.

This clone was found a few times. The chain is built from TRBV27 and TRBJ2-7; 10 bases are shared with TRBD1. The CDR3 has 13 amino acids. Unmatched junction bases numbered 6, after V lost 8 bases and J lost 5 bases. The germline V gene has CDR1 MNHEY and CDR2 SMNVEV (reference sequence). CDR3 sequence: CASFGQGVNEQYF. The CDR3 coding sequence is TGTGCCAGCTTCGGACAGGGGGTTAACGAGCAGTACTTC.

The gene calls are TRBV7-2 and TRBJ2-5; D is ambiguous. Trimming pared 1 base from V and 5 bases from J, leaving 11 bases between. Per germline, CDR1 SGHTA and CDR2 FQGNSA. This CDR3 contains 14 residues. CDR3 bases: TGTGCCAGCAGCTTAGGCCGGTCCAGGGAGACCCAGTACTTC. Its translation: CASSLGRSRETQYF.

The rearrangement links TRBV27 to TRBJ2-4, with 11 bases lining up with TRBD2. The CDR3 is made up of 17 amino acids. Germline-derived CDR1 and CDR2 are MNHEY and SMNVEV (reference sequence). The V segment lost 2 bases and the J segment 1 base; nucleotides outside the gene matches: 4. CDR3 loop: CASSLNPSGRAKNIQYF. CDR3 nucleotides: TGTGCCAGCAGTTTAAATCCTAGCGGGAGGGCCAAAAACATTCAGTACTTC.

The rearrangement links TRBV28 to TRBJ2-3; D unclear. Trimming cost V 5 bases and J 4 bases, with 10 bases left between them. The CDR3 extends over 13 amino acids. The germline V gene has CDR1 MDHEN and CDR2 SYDVKM. In DNA form, the CDR3 reads TGTGCCAGCAGTATCAACTCGGCAGATACGCAGTATTTT. Residues: CASSINSADTQYF.

The chain combines TRBV2 with TRBJ2-5; D might be TRBD1 (5 bases). The V and J ends lost 3 bases and 1 base respectively, with 9 bases between them. The CDR3 is 14 amino acids. Per germline, CDR1 SNHLY and CDR2 FYNNEI. CDR3 sequence (DNA): TGTGCCAGCAGTGAGGGGCCAGCCCAAGAGACCCAGTACTTC. Translation gives CASSEGPAQETQYF. Full variable domain (rest looked up from reference TRBV2 and TRBJ2-5): EPEVTQTPSHQVTQMGQEVILRCVPISNHLYFYWYRQILGQKVEFLVSFYNNEISEKSEIFDDQFSVERPDGSNFTLKIRSTKLEDSAMYFCASSEGPAQETQYFGPGTRLLVL.

V and J are TRBV5-4 and TRBJ2-2; tentative D call: TRBD2 (6 bases). V was pared by 1 base and J by 0 bases, with 10 bases between. The germline gives CDR1 SGHNT, CDR2 YYREEE (reference sequence). The CDR3 runs to 16 residues. The CDR3 region is CASSLMSGPNTGELFF. CDR3 DNA: TGTGCCAGCAGCTTGATGAGCGGGCCGAACACCGGGGAGCTGTTTTTT.

The rearrangement links TRBV4-1 to TRBJ2-5; TRBD2 might be the D (5 bases). CDR1 is MGHRA and CDR2 is YSYEKL in the germline V gene. This CDR3 is 16 amino acids long. Trimming stripped 1 base from V and 0 bases from J, with 12 bases between. CDR3 region: CASSQVGRGDQETQYF. CDR3 nucleotide sequence: TGCGCCAGCAGCCAAGTTGGACGGGGTGACCAAGAGACCCAGTACTTC.

The chain links TRBV28 to TRBJ2-7; 9 bases map to TRBD1. Germline V gene data show CDR1 as MDHEN and CDR2 as SYDVKM. The V and J ends lost 4 bases and 3 bases, in that order; junction bases with no gene match: 7. The CDR3 runs to 15 residues. The CDR3 protein is CASSSSGQGGYEQYF. The CDR3 DNA sequence: TGTGCCAGCAGTTCGTCGGGACAGGGTGGCTACGAGCAGTACTTC. Complete variable domain (other parts from reference TRBV28 and TRBJ2-7): DVKVTQSSRYLVKRTGEKVFLECVQDMDHENMFWYRQDPGLGLRLIYFSYDVKMKEKGDIPEGYSVSREKKERFSLILESASTNQTSMYLCASSSSGQGGYEQYFGPGTRLTVT.

This chain joins TRBV18 and TRBJ2-3; weak D call: TRBD1 (6 bases). V lost 4 bases, J lost 6 bases, and 23 bases lay in between. The germline V gene encodes CDR1 KGHSH and CDR2 LQKENI. The CDR3 consists of 17 residues. In DNA, the CDR3 is TGTGCCAGCTCACTCCTATTTCGGACAGACCTTAGGGATACGCAGTATTTT. Residues: CASSLLFRTDLRDTQYF.

The V gene is TRBV10-3, the J gene TRBJ2-1; D is possibly TRBD2 (5 bases). Germline loops: CDR1 ENHRY, CDR2 SYGVKD. The CDR3 extends over 13 amino acids. Trimming pared 4 bases from V and 5 bases from J, leaving 9 bases between. The CDR3 loop reads CAISANGDNEQFF. The CDR3 DNA is TGTGCCATCAGTGCTAACGGGGACAATGAGCAGTTCTTC.

The chain employs TRBV10-2 and TRBJ2-1; 13 positions match TRBD2. The CDR3 sequence is 16 residues long. Germline loops: CDR1 WSHSY, CDR2 SAAADI. V lost 7 bases and J lost 9; bases outside the gene matches: 12. The CDR3 region has the DNA TGCGCCAGCAACGGACTAGCGGGAGTTTCCACGCCTGAGCAGTTCTTC. Translation: CASNGLAGVSTPEQFF.

V gene TRBV5-6 combines with J gene TRBJ2-1; D remains ambiguous. The length of the CDR3 is 11 residues. Per the germline V gene, CDR1 is SGHDT and CDR2 is YYEEEE. V lost 5 bases, J lost 6 bases, and 6 bases lay in between. CDR3 DNA: TGTGCCAGCAGGGTAGCCAATGAGCAGTTCTTC. Its protein is CASRVANEQFF.

The chain combines TRBV4-2 with TRBJ1-2; D gene unclear. The CDR3 loop spans 15 amino acids. V was trimmed by 0 bases and J by 2 bases, leaving 10 bases between them. Germline V gene data show CDR1 as LGHNA and CDR2 as YNFKEQ. The CDR3 region is CASSQDAGTNYGYTF. The CDR3 region has the DNA TGTGCCAGCAGCCAAGATGCGGGAACCAACTATGGCTACACCTTC.

The rearrangement joins TRBV4-1 to TRBJ2-1; 7 bases line up with TRBD2. CDR3 length: 16 amino acids. V trimming: 1 base; J trimming: 5 bases; junction bases outside the gene matches: 8. Germline CDR1 MGHRA, CDR2 YSYEKL. CDR3 coding DNA: TGCGCCAGCAGCCAAGGTTCGTGGGAGGGAAACAATGAGCAGTTCTTC. Protein sequence: CASSQGSWEGNNEQFF.

The V gene is TRBV10-1, the J gene TRBJ2-1, with D perhaps TRBD1 (5 bases). Trimming took 8 bases from V and 2 from J, leaving 10 bases between them. The CDR3 is 13 residues long. Germline V gives CDR1 WNHNN, CDR2 SYGVQD (reference sequence). CDR3 in amino acids: CASSAGPYNEQFF. CDR3 nucleotide sequence: TGCGCCAGCTCGGCAGGGCCCTACAATGAGCAGTTCTTC.

The chain carries TRBV7-2 and TRBJ1-2, with 10 positions matching TRBD1. Trimming removed 3 bases from V and 4 bases from J; junction bases left unmatched: 5. The CDR3 is 15 residues long. Germline assignment: CDR1 SGHTA and CDR2 FQGNSA. CDR3 nucleotides: TGTGCCAGCAGCTTGACAGGGGGCTGGGCCTATGGCTACACCTTC. Residues: CASSLTGGWAYGYTF.